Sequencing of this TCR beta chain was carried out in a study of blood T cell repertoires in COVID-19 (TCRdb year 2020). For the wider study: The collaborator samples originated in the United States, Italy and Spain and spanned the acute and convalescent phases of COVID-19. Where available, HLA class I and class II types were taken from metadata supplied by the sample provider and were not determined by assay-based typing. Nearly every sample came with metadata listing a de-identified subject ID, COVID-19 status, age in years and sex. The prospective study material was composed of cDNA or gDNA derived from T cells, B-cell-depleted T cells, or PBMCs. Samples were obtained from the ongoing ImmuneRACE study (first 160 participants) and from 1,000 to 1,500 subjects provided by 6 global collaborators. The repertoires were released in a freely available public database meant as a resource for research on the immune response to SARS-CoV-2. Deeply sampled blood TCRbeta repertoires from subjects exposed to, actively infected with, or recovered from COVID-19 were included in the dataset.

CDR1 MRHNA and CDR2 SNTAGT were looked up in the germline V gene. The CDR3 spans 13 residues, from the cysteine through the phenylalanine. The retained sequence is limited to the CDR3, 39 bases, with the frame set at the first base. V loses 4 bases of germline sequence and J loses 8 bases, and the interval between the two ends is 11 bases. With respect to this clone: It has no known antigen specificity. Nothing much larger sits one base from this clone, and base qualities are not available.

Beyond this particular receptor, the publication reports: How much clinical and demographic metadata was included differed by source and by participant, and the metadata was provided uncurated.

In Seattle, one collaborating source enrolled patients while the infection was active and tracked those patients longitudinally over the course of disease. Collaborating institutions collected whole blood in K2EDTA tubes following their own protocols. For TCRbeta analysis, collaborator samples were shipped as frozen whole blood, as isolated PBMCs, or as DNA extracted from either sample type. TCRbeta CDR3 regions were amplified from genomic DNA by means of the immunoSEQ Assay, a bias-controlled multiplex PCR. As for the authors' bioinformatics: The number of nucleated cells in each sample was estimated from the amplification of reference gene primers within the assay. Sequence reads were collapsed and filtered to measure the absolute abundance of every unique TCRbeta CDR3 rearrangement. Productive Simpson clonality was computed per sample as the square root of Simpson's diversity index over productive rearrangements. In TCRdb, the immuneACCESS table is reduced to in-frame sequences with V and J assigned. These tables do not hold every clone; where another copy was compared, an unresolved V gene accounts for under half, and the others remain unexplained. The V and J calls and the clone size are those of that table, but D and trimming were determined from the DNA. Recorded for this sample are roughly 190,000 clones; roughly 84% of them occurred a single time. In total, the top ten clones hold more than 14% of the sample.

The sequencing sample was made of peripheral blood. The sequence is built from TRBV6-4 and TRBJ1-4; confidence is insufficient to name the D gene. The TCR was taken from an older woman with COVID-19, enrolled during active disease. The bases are TGTGCCAGCAGTGGATCGGGGAAGGAAAAACTGTTTTTT. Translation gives CASSGSGKEKLFF.